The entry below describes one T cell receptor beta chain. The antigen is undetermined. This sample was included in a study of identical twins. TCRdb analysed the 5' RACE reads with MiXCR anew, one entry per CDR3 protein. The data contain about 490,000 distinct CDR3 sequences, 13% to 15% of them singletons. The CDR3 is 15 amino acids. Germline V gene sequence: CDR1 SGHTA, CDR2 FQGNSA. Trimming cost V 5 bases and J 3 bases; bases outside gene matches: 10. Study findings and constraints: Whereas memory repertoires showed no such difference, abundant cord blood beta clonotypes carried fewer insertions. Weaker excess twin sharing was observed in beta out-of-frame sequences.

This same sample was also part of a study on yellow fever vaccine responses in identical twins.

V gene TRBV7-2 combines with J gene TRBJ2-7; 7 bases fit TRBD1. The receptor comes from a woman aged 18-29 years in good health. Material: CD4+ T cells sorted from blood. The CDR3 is CASSNRGRANYEQYF. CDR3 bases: TGTGCCAGCAGCAATAGGGGGCGGGCTAACTACGAGCAGTACTTC.